These 15 T cell receptor beta chains originate from one sample sequenced in a study of cytomegalovirus exposure and HLA in healthy donors. The PCR ran on 60 Vbeta and 13 Jbeta primers. Assay used: immunoSEQ multiplex PCR; TCRdb lists only in-frame clones, some missing. This sample yields about 100,000 clones, of which around 85% are seen a single time; 2% to 2.5% belongs to the top ten. Sequencing input: PBMCs. These receptors came from a young man in good health and CMV-seronegative.

J is TRBJ2-1 and V is TRBV5-1, with TRBD2 identical over 7 bases. The length of the CDR3 is 16 residues. CDR1 is SGHRS and CDR2 is YFSETQ in the germline V gene. J lost 6 bases, V lost 0 bases, and 9 bases had no gene match. This CDR3 reads CASSLEWAGVRNEQFF. CDR3 DNA sequence: TGCGCCAGCAGCTTGGAGTGGGCGGGGGTTCGCAATGAGCAGTTCTTC.

The genes are TRBV6-1 and TRBJ2-5; D remains ambiguous. Trimming cost V 6 bases and J 7 bases, with 15 bases left between them. The germline V gene encodes CDR1 MNHNS and CDR2 SASEGT. The CDR3 extends over 13 amino acids. The CDR3 coding sequence is TGTGCCAGCAGGGTCACTATATCGGGGACCCAGTACTTC. Translated: CASRVTISGTQYF.

The chain recombines TRBV5-6 with TRBJ2-5; D gene unclear. This CDR3 has 13 amino acids. Germline V gene sequence: CDR1 SGHDT, CDR2 YYEEEE. Trimming shortened V by 0 bases and J by 3 bases, and 6 bases separated the two germline ends. The CDR3 nucleotides read TGTGCCAGCAGCTTGGGGCATGAAGAGACCCAGTACTTC. Translating it yields CASSLGHEETQYF.

V gene TRBV7-9 combines with J gene TRBJ1-2; a possible D gene is TRBD1 (5 bases). The CDR3 is made up of 13 amino acids. V dropped 3 bases and J dropped 8 bases, with 13 bases sitting between them. Per germline, CDR1 SEHNR and CDR2 FQNEAQ (reference sequence). CDR3 in amino acids: CASSLDNKGGYTF. In nucleotides, the CDR3 is TGTGCCAGCAGCTTGGACAATAAGGGCGGCTACACCTTC.

This rearrangement joins TRBV14 to TRBJ2-7; 9 bases are a match to TRBD2. The junction had 9 bases not matched to a gene; V was cut back by 5 bases and J by 4 bases. CDR1 and CDR2 from the germline V gene are SGHDN and FVKESK. The CDR3 covers 15 residues. The CDR3 protein is CASSARGAGGYEQYF. The CDR3, as DNA: TGTGCCAGCAGCGCCCGGGGAGCGGGGGGTTACGAGCAGTACTTC.

The CDR3 here is CATRDRGGQETQYF. The CDR3, as DNA: TGTGCCACCCGGGACAGGGGAGGGCAAGAGACCCAGTACTTC. The V gene is TRBV19, the J gene TRBJ2-5; 10 nucleotides agree with TRBD1. The V segment lost 10 bases and the J segment 2 bases; nucleotides outside the gene matches: 7. The CDR3 runs 14 residues. Germline V lookup: CDR1 LNHDA, CDR2 SQIVND (reference sequence).

The chain has TRBV7-8 and TRBJ2-2; maybe TRBD1 (6 bases). The germline V gene has CDR1 SGHVS and CDR2 FQNEAQ. The V end lost 3 bases, the J end lost 5 bases, and 16 bases lay between the germline ends. The CDR3 runs 16 residues. CDR3 coding DNA: TGTGCCAGCAGCTTTCGACAGGTTTATCCGACCGGGGAGCTGTTTTTT. Encoded protein: CASSFRQVYPTGELFF. Full variable domain (outside the CDR3, taken from reference TRBV7-8 and TRBJ2-2): GAGVSQSPRYKVAKRGQDVALRCDPISGHVSLFWYQQALGQGPEFLTYFQNEAQLDKSGLPSDRFFAERPEGSVSTLKIQRTQQEDSAVYLCASSFRQVYPTGELFFGEGSRLTVL.

The chain has TRBV30 and TRBJ2-3; 7 bases line up with TRBD1. The V gene end was trimmed by 3 bases and the J gene end by 7 bases; junction bases not matched to a gene: 10. Germline CDR1 and CDR2: GTSNPN and SVGIG (reference sequence). The CDR3 length is 14 residues. CDR3 in amino acids: CAWRPRGRRNTQYF. DNA for the CDR3: TGTGCCTGGAGGCCTAGGGGGCGACGGAATACGCAGTATTTT.

The CDR3 sequence is CASSLPRGSYLTYEQYF. As DNA, the CDR3 is TGTGCCAGCAGCTTGCCGAGGGGGTCCTACTTAACCTACGAGCAGTACTTC. The chain employs TRBV7-2 and TRBJ2-7; the D gene is possibly TRBD1 (6 bases). The V gene lost 3 bases and the J gene lost 2 bases, with 20 bases spanning the gap. Germline V gene lookup returns CDR1 SGHTA and CDR2 FQGNSA. CDR3 length: 17 amino acids.

This chain links TRBV7-9 with TRBJ1-2; TRBD1 matches 9 bases. The CDR3 is made up of 16 amino acids. After removal of 4 bases from V and 7 bases from J, the junction contained 13 bases not matched to a gene. Germline lookup yields CDR1 SEHNR and CDR2 FQNEAQ (reference sequence). The CDR3 DNA sequence: TGTGCCAGCAGCTGGCGGGACAGGGAAGGGGCTGGTGGCTACACCTTC. Amino acid sequence: CASSWRDREGAGGYTF.

The chain carries TRBV19 and TRBJ2-4, with unresolved D. Germline V gene sequence: CDR1 LNHDA, CDR2 SQIVND (reference sequence). This CDR3 spans 13 amino acids. Trimming removed 2 bases from V and 9 bases from J, with 11 bases in between. The chain's CDR3 is CASSISPLGIQYF. In nucleotides, the CDR3 is TGTGCCAGTAGTATAAGCCCCCTCGGCATTCAGTACTTC. Full variable domain (outside the CDR3, taken from reference TRBV19 and TRBJ2-4): DGGITQSPKYLFRKEGQNVTLSCEQNLNHDAMYWYRQDPGQGLRLIYYSQIVNDFQKGDIAEGYSVSREKKESFPLTVTSAQKNPTAFYLCASSISPLGIQYFGAGTRLSVL.

The V and J genes are TRBV5-1 and TRBJ2-7; 10 bases agree with TRBD2. The CDR3 length is 15 residues. The germline V gene encodes CDR1 SGHRS and CDR2 YFSETQ. With V trimmed by 0 bases and J by 5 bases, 5 bases remained unmatched. CDR3 DNA sequence: TGCGCCAGCAGCTTGGCACTAGCGGGAATCAACGAGCAGTACTTC. Translated, it gives CASSLALAGINEQYF.

The chain uses TRBV5-1 and TRBJ1-5; the D is unclear. The CDR3 length is 14 residues. V lost 5 bases and J lost 4, with 13 bases in between. The germline gives CDR1 SGHRS, CDR2 YFSETQ. The CDR3, as DNA: TGCGCCAGCAGTCACGGAGACCGAAATCAGCCCCAGCATTTT. Protein sequence: CASSHGDRNQPQHF. Complete variable domain (other parts from reference TRBV5-1 and TRBJ1-5): KAGVTQTPRYLIKTRGQQVTLSCSPISGHRSVSWYQQTPGQGLQFLFEYFSETQRNKGNFPGRFSGRQFSNSRSEMNVSTLELGDSALYLCASSHGDRNQPQHFGDGTRLSIL.

The rearrangement joins TRBV7-2 to TRBJ2-7; 9 nucleotides agree with TRBD2. Germline assignment: CDR1 SGHTA and CDR2 FQGNSA. This CDR3 is built from 14 residues. Trimming at V came to 7 bases and at J to 2 bases, leaving 6 bases not matched to a gene. CDR3 protein: CASTLRGRAYEQYF. The CDR3 region has the DNA TGTGCCAGCACTTTGCGCGGGAGGGCCTACGAGCAGTACTTC. Drawing the rest from reference TRBV7-2 and TRBJ2-7, the complete variable domain is GAGVSQSPSNKVTEKGKDVELRCDPISGHTALYWYRQSLGQGLEFLIYFQGNSAPDKSGLPSDRFSAERTGGSVSTLTIQRTQQEDSAVYLCASTLRGRAYEQYFGPGTRLTVT.

This rearrangement joins TRBV6-5 to TRBJ1-2; 7 nucleotides match TRBD1. The trim removed 5 bases at V and 4 bases at J, leaving 10 bases unmatched. The CDR3 contains 15 residues. Germline CDR1 is MNHEY and CDR2 is SVGAGI. The CDR3 is CASSPQGRVLYGYTF. CDR3 sequence (DNA): TGTGCCAGCAGTCCACAGGGGCGAGTCCTCTATGGCTACACCTTC.